This T cell receptor beta chain was recovered during a study of blood T cell repertoires in COVID-19. V lost 8 bases and J lost 1, with 9 bases in between. This CDR3 contains 14 residues. CDR1 and CDR2 (germline): MNHEY, SVGAGI. Produced via immunoSEQ multiplex PCR; TCRdb's table is partial and in-frame only. This table has hundreds of thousands of clones, 85% to 90% appearing once. Donors in Cohort 3 counted as recovered after two negative PCRs, clearance, or symptom resolution. The specimen was PBMCs or T cells enriched from blood (not recorded which). The rearrangement uses TRBV6-5 and TRBJ2-6, with D uncertain. This TCR came from a man aged 18 to 29 who had recovered from COVID-19. The CDR3, as DNA: TGTGCCAGCGTACTGAGATCTGGGGCCAACGTCCTGACTTTC. Translation: CASVLRSGANVLTF.